Sequencing of this T cell receptor (beta chain) was carried out in a study of blood T cells in healthy people across ages. Study context: Capture via template switching afforded approximately one barcoded beta molecule per two T cells. Study-wide results and caveats: It was not possible, with unsorted PBMCs, to conclusively compare naive and antigen-experienced cells.

Per sample, a minimum of 6.5 million PBMCs were isolated. In this sample, this clonotype turned up a few times. What it binds is unknown. It was with a sample-barcoded 5' primer and a J-beta primer mix that a second PCR of about 6 to 11 cycles was run. TCRdb reanalysed the 5' RACE reads using MiXCR and keeps one entry per CDR3 protein. The top ten hold over 15% of the sample, which has 1 million or so distinct CDR3 sequences, roughly 45% seen once. Germline CDR1 reads MGHRA; CDR2 reads YSYEKL. V was cut by 1 base and J by 6 bases, with 22 bases left in between. The CDR3 covers 18 residues. The receptor comes from an older woman in good health. The sequencing sample was made of blood. The J gene is TRBJ2-1, the V gene TRBV4-1; no clear D. CDR3 sequence: CASSQGAARSVRINEQFF. CDR3 DNA sequence: TGCGCCAGCAGCCAAGGGGCTGCCAGGTCGGTTCGAATCAATGAGCAGTTCTTC.